One sample yielded the 28 T cell receptor beta chains listed below, sequenced in a study of shared clonotypes between healthy human individuals. Assay: immunoSEQ multiplex PCR; the TCRdb copy retains only in-frame clones and omits some. The table has 1.6 million or so clones, more than 95% seen once. The material sequenced was naive CD4+ T cells sorted from blood. The subset: CD45RA+ positively selected. The receptors shown here come from a man aged 25-45 years in good health.

This chain joins TRBV5-1 and TRBJ1-1; 7 nucleotides line up with TRBD1. V shed 4 bases, J shed 4 bases, and the junction held 10 bases outside the gene matches. Germline V gives CDR1 SGHRS, CDR2 YFSETQ. The CDR3 totals 15 residues. CDR3 sequence: CASSLIPQGFTEAFF. The DNA of the CDR3 is TGCGCCAGCAGCCTTATACCACAGGGGTTCACTGAAGCTTTCTTT.

The V gene is TRBV21-1, the J gene TRBJ2-7; the table's TRBD2 call for D was not verified on the DNA. TRBV21-1 counts as a pseudogene. The CDR3 contains 17 residues. CDR3: CASVSSGRASGIGEQYF. The CDR3 DNA sequence: TGTGCCAGCGTCTCTAGCGGGAGGGCCTCGGGTATAGGGGAGCAGTACTTC.

This clone came up once. J is TRBJ2-2 and V is TRBV28, with D maybe TRBD1 (5 bases). This CDR3 has 15 amino acids. Trimming took 3 bases from V and 2 from J, leaving 10 bases between them. Germline V gives CDR1 MDHEN, CDR2 SYDVKM. CDR3 in DNA: TGTGCCAGCAGTTTTACAGGTGGAAACACCGGGGAGCTGTTTTTT. This codes for CASSFTGGNTGELFF. Filled out from reference TRBV28 and TRBJ2-2, the complete variable domain reads DVKVTQSSRYLVKRTGEKVFLECVQDMDHENMFWYRQDPGLGLRLIYFSYDVKMKEKGDIPEGYSVSREKKERFSLILESASTNQTSMYLCASSFTGGNTGELFFGEGSRLTVL.

V and J are TRBV5-4 and TRBJ2-5, with 14 bases lining up with TRBD2. The V gene end was trimmed by 4 bases and the J gene end by 3 bases; junction bases not matched to a gene: 5. Looked up from germline, CDR1 is SGHNT and CDR2 is YYREEE (reference sequence). The CDR3 length is 16 residues. The CDR3 is CASSAGLAGGKETQYF. Written as DNA, the CDR3 is TGTGCCAGCAGCGCCGGACTAGCGGGAGGCAAAGAGACCCAGTACTTC.

This clone was picked up one time. V is TRBV15 and J is TRBJ2-1; 7 bases line up with TRBD2. The CDR3 totals 19 residues. The germline CDR1 and CDR2 sequences are LNHNV and YYDKDF (reference sequence). With V trimmed by 0 bases and J by 5 bases, 16 bases remained unmatched. The CDR3 sequence: CATSRDFSIGRERDNEQFF. The DNA for the CDR3 is TGTGCCACCAGCAGAGATTTCTCTATTGGGCGGGAGCGGGACAATGAGCAGTTCTTC.

CDR3 DNA sequence: TGTGCCATCAGTGAGTCGCCCGGACAGCCAGGCTCCTACGAGCAGTACTTC. It specifies CAISESPGQPGSYEQYF. The V call is TRBV10-3, the J call TRBJ2-7, with D possibly being TRBD1 (6 bases). Germline V gives CDR1 ENHRY, CDR2 SYGVKD. The CDR3 sequence is 17 residues long. Trimming removed 0 bases at V and 0 bases at J, with 15 bases between.

The chain carries TRBV6-6 and TRBJ1-5; no reliable D call. The V gene's germline CDR1 is MNHNY and CDR2 SVGAGI (reference sequence). This CDR3 is 12 amino acids long. V lost 8 bases and J lost 1, with 6 bases in between. The CDR3 region has the DNA TGTGCCAGCGGGGTCAGCAATCAGCCCCAGCATTTT. Encoded protein: CASGVSNQPQHF.

CDR3 nucleotides: TGTGCCAGCAGCCCCGATGGGGGTTTGAACACTGAAGCTTTCTTT. Protein product: CASSPDGGLNTEAFF. The chain recombines TRBV11-3 with TRBJ1-1, with TRBD1 as a possible D gene (5 bases). This CDR3 has 15 residues. Germline V lookup: CDR1 SGHNT, CDR2 YENEEA. The V end was cut by 5 bases, the J end by 0 bases, with 13 bases between. Supplemented by reference TRBV11-3 and TRBJ1-1, the full variable domain reads EAGVVQSPRYKIIEKKQPVAFWCNPISGHNTLYWYLQNLGQGPELLIRYENEEAVDDSQLPKDRFSAERLKGVDSTLKIQPAELGDSAVYLCASSPDGGLNTEAFFGQGTRLTVV.

The chain couples TRBV4-3 to TRBJ2-3; TRBD2 aligns across 12 bases. Germline V gives CDR1 LGHNA, CDR2 YSLEER. The trim removed 4 bases at V and 2 bases at J, leaving 7 bases unmatched. This CDR3 is built from 17 residues. Written as DNA, the CDR3 is TGCGCCAGCAGCCGGAAACTAGCGGGAGGCAACACAGATACGCAGTATTTT. Encoded protein: CASSRKLAGGNTDTQYF.

The chain joins TRBV5-1 to TRBJ2-7; TRBD1 is a possible D gene (5 bases). CDR1 is SGHRS and CDR2 is YFSETQ in the germline V gene. With 1 base removed from V and 5 bases from J, the gap between germline ends came to 13 bases. CDR3 length: 14 amino acids. The CDR3 sequence is CASSLRTNGDEQYF. In DNA, the CDR3 is TGCGCCAGCAGCTTGCGGACAAACGGCGACGAGCAGTACTTC.

The chain carries TRBV28 and TRBJ1-5; TRBD1 might be the D (5 bases). V was trimmed by 7 bases and J by 2 bases, leaving 12 bases between them. The CDR3 covers 14 residues. Germline CDR1 is MDHEN and CDR2 is SYDVKM. CDR3 bases: TGTGCCAGCAACCTGGGGGGGGGCAATCAGCCCCAGCATTTT. Translation: CASNLGGGNQPQHF.

This rearrangement joins TRBV11-3 to TRBJ2-1; the match to TRBD2 covers 11 bases. The CDR3 consists of 15 residues. Per germline, CDR1 SGHNT and CDR2 YENEEA. The ends lost 5 bases at V and 4 bases at J; junction bases unmatched: 4. CDR3 DNA: TGTGCCAGCAGCCCCACTAGCGGGGGATACAATGAGCAGTTCTTC. Protein sequence: CASSPTSGGYNEQFF.

V usage is TRBV5-6 and J usage is TRBJ1-1; TRBD1 is a possible D gene (6 bases). Germline values: CDR1 SGHDT, CDR2 YYEEEE. The germline V and J ends were trimmed by 1 base and 3 bases, with 16 bases remaining between them. The CDR3 covers 16 residues. CDR3 sequence reads: CASSLYGGPVDTEAFF. The CDR3 nucleotides read TGTGCCAGCAGCTTGTACGGGGGGCCGGTGGACACTGAAGCTTTCTTT. The full variable domain, with the rest looked up from reference TRBV5-6 and TRBJ1-1, is DAGVTQSPTHLIKTRGQQVTLRCSPKSGHDTVSWYQQALGQGPQFIFQYYEEEERQRGNFPDRFSGHQFPNYSSELNVNALLLGDSALYLCASSLYGGPVDTEAFFGQGTRLTVV.

Note on this clone: This same CDR3 is encoded by further DNA sequences in the sample. V gene TRBV10-2 combines with J gene TRBJ2-7, with 14 nucleotides matching TRBD2. In germline, CDR1 is WSHSY, CDR2 SAAADI. This CDR3 region has 15 residues. J gave up 6 bases and V 4 bases, and 5 bases lay outside the gene matches. The CDR3 loop reads CASSGLAGGPSEQYF. CDR3 nucleotide sequence: TGCGCCAGCAGTGGACTAGCGGGAGGGCCGAGCGAGCAGTACTTC.

The V gene is TRBV10-3, the J gene TRBJ1-2; D perhaps matches TRBD1 (6 bases). CDR3 size: 14 residues. Trimming took off 8 bases at V and 4 bases at J, with 17 bases between the two ends. The germline CDR1 and CDR2 sequences are ENHRY and SYGVKD. The CDR3 DNA reads TGTGCCATCGTGGGGACACAGGGAACCTATGGCTACACCTTC. Protein product: CAIVGTQGTYGYTF.

The chain employs TRBV6-5 and TRBJ1-2; TRBD1 agrees at 7 bases. Germline V gives CDR1 MNHEY, CDR2 SVGAGI. After removal of 4 bases from V and 6 bases from J, the junction contained 8 bases not matched to a gene. CDR3 length: 14 amino acids. The CDR3 DNA reads as TGTGCCAGCAGTTTTACCGGGACAGAACATGGCTACACCTTC. It codes for CASSFTGTEHGYTF.

The chain uses TRBV29-1 and TRBJ2-7, with 7 bases fitting TRBD1. The CDR3 consists of 14 residues. V lost 4 bases, J lost 8 bases, and 14 bases stayed unmatched. The germline CDR1 and CDR2 sequences are SQVTM and ANQGSEA. As DNA, the CDR3 is TGCAGCGTTGCGTTGGGACAGTTGGATACGAAGCAGTACTTC. The encoded protein is CSVALGQLDTKQYF.

The chain is built from TRBV7-8 and TRBJ2-7; D possibly corresponds to TRBD2 (5 bases). V was shortened by 2 bases and J by 7 bases, with 15 bases between the two germline ends. Germline V gene sequence: CDR1 SGHVS, CDR2 FQNEAQ. There are 14 residues in the CDR3. The CDR3 coding sequence is TGTGCCAGCAGCTTAAGGACTCTCCTTAGGGAGCAGTACTTC. Translated: CASSLRTLLREQYF.

This sequence joins TRBV5-5 and TRBJ1-2; D may be TRBD1 (6 bases). Trimming stripped 1 base from V and 6 bases from J, with 16 bases between. The CDR3 has 15 amino acids. The germline V gene has CDR1 SGHKS and CDR2 YYEKEE (reference sequence). The chain's CDR3 is CASSLLTTGSDGYTF. The CDR3 DNA reads as TGTGCCAGCAGCTTGCTGACGACAGGTTCAGATGGCTACACCTTC.

The chain couples TRBV28 to TRBJ1-1; D uncertain. The ends were cut back, 2 bases at V and 1 base at J, with 11 bases in the middle. This CDR3 is built from 15 residues. Germline values: CDR1 MDHEN, CDR2 SYDVKM. CDR3 in amino acids: CASSLPERRNTEAFF. In nucleotides, the CDR3 is TGTGCCAGCAGTTTACCGGAGAGACGGAACACTGAAGCTTTCTTT. Full variable domain (missing parts from reference TRBV28 and TRBJ1-1): DVKVTQSSRYLVKRTGEKVFLECVQDMDHENMFWYRQDPGLGLRLIYFSYDVKMKEKGDIPEGYSVSREKKERFSLILESASTNQTSMYLCASSLPERRNTEAFFGQGTRLTVV.

The rearrangement joins TRBV6-5 to TRBJ1-1; the D is unclear. Germline CDR1 and CDR2: MNHEY and SVGAGI. V was clipped by 6 bases and J by 4 bases, with 18 bases between them. This CDR3 is built from 15 residues. The CDR3 reads CASRLGRTLGTEAFF. The CDR3 DNA is TGTGCCAGCAGGCTGGGCAGAACCTTGGGCACTGAAGCTTTCTTT.

The chain uses TRBV6-1 and TRBJ2-1; a weak D match, TRBD2 (7 bases). This CDR3 comprises 14 residues. Germline CDR1 and CDR2: MNHNS and SASEGT. Trimming stripped 0 bases from V and 12 bases from J, with 15 bases between. The chain's CDR3 is CASSEAWGGPTQFF. The CDR3 region has the DNA TGTGCCAGCAGTGAAGCCTGGGGGGGGCCGACGCAGTTCTTC.

J is TRBJ1-2 and V is TRBV2; D is undetermined. The CDR3 contains 16 residues. The germline CDR1 and CDR2 sequences are SNHLY and FYNNEI. Trimming stripped 0 bases from V and 2 bases from J, with 13 bases between. The CDR3 is CASSEAPGTSNYGYTF. The CDR3 DNA sequence: TGTGCCAGCAGTGAAGCGCCAGGCACTTCGAACTATGGCTACACCTTC.

This clone is a singleton in its sample. The chain links TRBV5-1 to TRBJ1-1; D possibly corresponds to TRBD1 (5 bases). V was clipped by 6 bases and J by 4 bases, with 19 bases between them. The V gene's germline CDR1 is SGHRS and CDR2 YFSETQ. The CDR3 spans 15 residues. CDR3 in DNA: TGCGCCAGCACTCTCTTGGGGGAGCGGGGCACTGAAGCTTTCTTT. This encodes CASTLLGERGTEAFF.

The J gene is TRBJ1-1, the V gene TRBV28; TRBD1 matches at 7 bases. The CDR3 covers 14 residues. Losses at the gene ends were 5 bases for V and 4 bases for J; bases not matched to a gene: 7. Germline lookup yields CDR1 MDHEN and CDR2 SYDVKM. CDR3 in DNA: TGTGCCAGCAGTCGACCGACAGGGACCACTGAAGCTTTCTTT. Its translation: CASSRPTGTTEAFF.

The chain carries TRBV6-1 and TRBJ2-2, with unresolved D. V lost 4 bases, J lost 1 base, and 7 bases lay in between. Germline CDR1 reads MNHNS; CDR2 reads SASEGT. The CDR3 totals 14 residues. In DNA form, the CDR3 reads TGTGCCAGCAGTGTGGGCGGGAACACCGGGGAGCTGTTTTTT. It codes for CASSVGGNTGELFF.

The J gene is TRBJ1-1, the V gene TRBV2, with D possibly being TRBD1 (5 bases). CDR1 and CDR2 (germline): SNHLY, FYNNEI. There are 16 residues in the CDR3. V was pared by 8 bases and J by 0 bases, with 19 bases between. The CDR3: CASRAGRAFMNTEAFF. The CDR3 nucleotides are TGTGCCAGCCGGGCCGGCAGGGCGTTCATGAACACTGAAGCTTTCTTT.

The rearrangement links TRBV5-4 to TRBJ2-2, with TRBD2 matching 10 bases. Looked up from germline, CDR1 is SGHNT and CDR2 is YYREEE (reference sequence). Unmatched junction bases numbered 5, after V lost 4 bases and J lost 5 bases. The CDR3 consists of 15 residues. This CDR3 is CASSRIAGGTGELFF. The DNA of the CDR3 is TGTGCCAGCAGCAGAATAGCGGGAGGAACCGGGGAGCTGTTTTTT.